This entry lists 30 T cell receptor beta chains sequenced from one sample in a study of T cells in tuberculosis (dated by TCRdb to 2017 to 2018). Library preparation used the immunoSEQ multiplex PCR assay. The clones in this table, taken by TCRdb from immuneACCESS, are in-frame only. Not every clone is retained; where verified, under half of the shortfall comes from an unresolved V gene, and the cause of the rest is unknown. Across this sample there are tens of thousands of clones, with approximately 93% seen only once. The ten largest clones represent about 7.8% of the sample. Sequencing used PBMCs. The receptors originated from a donor aged 10 to 29 with latent tuberculosis or without tuberculosis infection.

The CDR3 loop reads CASSLYPGTGGSETQYF. DNA for the CDR3: TGTGCCAGCAGTTTATACCCCGGGACAGGGGGATCAGAGACCCAGTACTTC. The chain has TRBV28 and TRBJ2-5; 11 bases line up with TRBD1. V lost 1 base, J lost 4 bases, and 8 bases stayed unmatched. Germline-derived CDR1 and CDR2 are MDHEN and SYDVKM. The length of the CDR3 is 17 residues.

This clone was seen only once. This chain uses TRBV7-9 with TRBJ2-7; 8 bases are a match to TRBD2. This CDR3 region has 13 residues. The V gene's germline CDR1 is SEHNR and CDR2 FQNEAQ (reference sequence). The J segment lost 3 bases and the V segment lost 5 bases, leaving 3 bases of the junction unmatched. The CDR3 here is CASSVSGNYEQYF. CDR3 bases: TGTGCCAGCAGCGTTAGCGGGAACTACGAGCAGTACTTC.

The rearrangement uses TRBV6-5 and TRBJ1-2, with TRBD1 matching 7 bases. The CDR3 runs 15 residues. The junction had 8 bases not matched to a gene; V was cut back by 0 bases and J by 7 bases. Germline CDR1 is MNHEY and CDR2 is SVGAGI. The CDR3 protein is CASSYSRQGTSGYTF. DNA of the CDR3: TGTGCCAGCAGTTACTCGAGACAGGGCACGAGTGGCTACACCTTC.

The chain uses TRBV27 and TRBJ2-7, with TRBD1 as a possible D gene (8 bases). There are 15 residues in the CDR3. Trimming took 4 bases from V and 7 from J, leaving 20 bases between them. Germline V lookup: CDR1 MNHEY, CDR2 SMNVEV (reference sequence). Written as DNA, the CDR3 is TGTGCCAGCAGTTGGGGGGGACAGGATGCTAGAGAGCAGTACTTC. The encoded protein is CASSWGGQDAREQYF.

The rearrangement links TRBV14 to TRBJ1-1; D is possibly TRBD1 (6 bases). Trimming shortened V by 4 bases and J by 6 bases, and 15 bases separated the two germline ends. The germline V gene encodes CDR1 SGHDN and CDR2 FVKESK. The CDR3 is 14 residues long. CDR3 sequence reads: CASSRDRSRAEAFF. The DNA of the CDR3 is TGTGCCAGCAGCCGCGACAGGAGCCGGGCTGAAGCTTTCTTT. The full variable domain, in which reference TRBV14 and TRBJ1-1 provide the parts outside the CDR3, is EAGVTQFPSHSVIEKGQTVTLRCDPISGHDNLYWYRRVMGKEIKFLLHFVKESKQDESGMPNNRFLAERTGGTYSTLKVQPAELEDSGVYFCASSRDRSRAEAFFGQGTRLTVV.

The chain employs TRBV7-8 and TRBJ2-7; 7 bases map to TRBD2. Per germline, CDR1 SGHVS and CDR2 FQNEAQ. V was pared by 1 base and J by 2 bases, with 8 bases of the junction left unmatched. This CDR3 has 16 residues. The CDR3 here is CASSLGSGLAAYEQYF. In DNA, the CDR3 is TGTGCCAGCAGCTTAGGATCGGGGCTAGCGGCCTACGAGCAGTACTTC.

The chain couples TRBV28 to TRBJ1-2; no clear D. This CDR3 has 15 residues. The V end lost 7 bases, the J end lost 0 bases, and 15 bases lay between the germline ends. Germline CDR1 reads MDHEN; CDR2 reads SYDVKM. The CDR3 sequence is CASTSDLRANYGYTF. The CDR3 DNA follows: TGTGCCAGCACTTCTGATCTGCGGGCTAACTATGGCTACACCTTC.

The CDR3 DNA reads as TGTGCCTGGAGTCCGGGGGGCAATCAGCCCCAGCATTTT. This encodes CAWSPGGNQPQHF. The chain employs TRBV30 and TRBJ1-5, with D possibly TRBD1 on 5 matching bases. Germline CDR1 is GTSNPN and CDR2 is SVGIG (reference sequence). V lost 2 bases to trimming and J lost 2 bases, with 7 bases between them. The CDR3 runs to 13 residues.

V usage is TRBV28 and J usage is TRBJ1-5; 7 positions agree with TRBD1. This CDR3 region has 16 residues. The junction had 7 bases not matched to a gene; V was cut back by 5 bases and J by 0 bases. Germline values: CDR1 MDHEN, CDR2 SYDVKM. DNA of the CDR3: TGTGCCAGCAGTATATACAGGGGATATAGCAATCAGCCCCAGCATTTT. Translating gives CASSIYRGYSNQPQHF. Full variable domain (outside the CDR3, taken from reference TRBV28 and TRBJ1-5): DVKVTQSSRYLVKRTGEKVFLECVQDMDHENMFWYRQDPGLGLRLIYFSYDVKMKEKGDIPEGYSVSREKKERFSLILESASTNQTSMYLCASSIYRGYSNQPQHFGDGTRLSIL.

The chain has TRBV5-1 and TRBJ2-1; 10 bases map to TRBD2. J lost 10 bases, V lost 1 base, and 5 bases had no gene match. There are 14 residues in the CDR3. CDR1 SGHRS and CDR2 YFSETQ come from the germline V gene. CDR3 DNA: TGCGCCAGCAGCTTGACTAGCGGGATTGACGAGCAGTTCTTC. Its translation is CASSLTSGIDEQFF.

The chain employs TRBV6-6 and TRBJ1-1; D remains unclear. The CDR3 sequence is 12 residues long. V was cut by 2 bases and J by 3 bases, with 4 bases left in between. Per germline, CDR1 MNHNY and CDR2 SVGAGI (reference sequence). For the CDR3, the DNA is TGTGCCAGCAGTTACCCCTACACTGAAGCTTTCTTT. Translated, it gives CASSYPYTEAFF.

The chain links TRBV19 to TRBJ1-5; TRBD1 is a possible D gene (6 bases). The CDR3 extends over 14 amino acids. Germline loops: CDR1 LNHDA, CDR2 SQIVND (reference sequence). Between the trimmed V and J ends, which lost 6 bases and 6 bases, there was a span of 15 bases. The CDR3 coding sequence is TGTGCCAGTAGGATTACAGGGATCGGTCAGCCCCAGCATTTT. Residues: CASRITGIGQPQHF.

The chain carries TRBV5-1 and TRBJ2-5; 11 nucleotides match TRBD2. Trimming at V came to 4 bases and at J to 3 bases, leaving 11 bases not matched to a gene. The germline V gene has CDR1 SGHRS and CDR2 YFSETQ. This CDR3 comprises 17 residues. The CDR3: CASSQGLAATIEETQYF. The CDR3, as DNA: TGCGCCAGCAGCCAGGGACTAGCGGCTACAATAGAAGAGACCCAGTACTTC.

The J gene is TRBJ2-1, the V gene TRBV11-2; 12 bases are a match to TRBD2. This CDR3 is built from 15 residues. Germline CDR1 and CDR2: SGHAT and FQNNGV. Trimming cost V 1 base and J 9 bases; bases outside gene matches: 4. CDR3: CASSLVASGRGEQFF. The CDR3 DNA sequence: TGTGCCAGCAGCTTAGTGGCTAGCGGGAGGGGTGAGCAGTTCTTC. The whole variable domain, filled in from reference TRBV11-2 and TRBJ2-1, reads EAGVAQSPRYKIIEKRQSVAFWCNPISGHATLYWYQQILGQGPKLLIQFQNNGVVDDSQLPKDRFSAERLKGVDSTLKIQPAKLEDSAVYLCASSLVASGRGEQFFGPGTRLTVL.

The J gene is TRBJ2-5, the V gene TRBV9, with a possible D match to TRBD2 (5 bases). Per germline, CDR1 SGDLS and CDR2 YYNGEE. The CDR3 length is 13 residues. The V end lost 4 bases, the J end lost 2 bases, and 9 bases lay between the germline ends. CDR3: CASSRGPQETQYF. CDR3 in DNA: TGTGCCAGCAGCCGAGGGCCACAAGAGACCCAGTACTTC.

The rearrangement links TRBV7-2 to TRBJ2-1; 11 bases match TRBD2. This CDR3 contains 13 residues. With V trimmed by 9 bases and J by 8 bases, 6 bases remained unmatched. The germline V gene encodes CDR1 SGHTA and CDR2 FQGNSA. The DNA for the CDR3 is TGTGCCAGTTTAGCGGGAGGGAAAGATGAGCAGTTCTTC. It encodes CASLAGGKDEQFF.

The chain is built from TRBV5-4 and TRBJ1-1; 8 bases line up with TRBD1. Unmatched junction bases numbered 5, after V lost 4 bases and J lost 3 bases. The CDR3 extends over 14 amino acids. In germline, CDR1 is SGHNT, CDR2 YYREEE (reference sequence). Written as DNA, the CDR3 is TGTGCCAGCAGCCAGGGGGCCGGGGACACTGAAGCTTTCTTT. Translation: CASSQGAGDTEAFF. Looking up the rest from reference TRBV5-4 and TRBJ1-1 gives the full variable domain: ETGVTQSPTHLIKTRGQQVTLRCSSQSGHNTVSWYQQALGQGPQFIFQYYREEENGRGNFPPRFSGLQFPNYSSELNVNALELDDSALYLCASSQGAGDTEAFFGQGTRLTVV.

The rearrangement joins TRBV15 to TRBJ2-3; 9 bases fit TRBD1. The CDR3 runs to 15 residues. V was pared by 5 bases and J by 4 bases, with 7 bases of the junction left unmatched. Germline V gives CDR1 LNHNV, CDR2 YYDKDF (reference sequence). DNA for the CDR3: TGTGCCACCAGCCCAGGACAGGGGTCCGCAGATACGCAGTATTTT. Residues: CATSPGQGSADTQYF.

The chain joins TRBV5-1 to TRBJ1-2, with 7 bases lining up with TRBD1. The length of the CDR3 is 17 residues. V was pared by 0 bases and J by 0 bases, with 8 bases of the junction left unmatched. Per germline, CDR1 SGHRS and CDR2 YFSETQ. CDR3 residues: CASSLGFRDSPNYGYTF. CDR3 nucleotides: TGCGCCAGCAGCTTGGGGTTTAGGGACAGCCCTAACTATGGCTACACCTTC.

V is TRBV11-2 and J is TRBJ2-6; D gene unclear. The CDR3 sequence is 16 residues long. V was pared by 5 bases and J by 4 bases, with 15 bases between. CDR1 and CDR2 from the germline V gene are SGHAT and FQNNGV. The CDR3 is CASSPGRLAGANVLTF. DNA of the CDR3: TGTGCCAGCAGCCCAGGCAGATTGGCGGGGGCCAACGTCCTGACTTTC.

This clone was observed a single time. The genes are TRBV6-1 and TRBJ2-2; the match to TRBD1 covers 7 bases. The CDR3 extends over 14 amino acids. Trimming removed 6 bases from V and 6 bases from J; junction bases left unmatched: 7. Per the germline V gene, CDR1 is MNHNS and CDR2 is SASEGT. The CDR3 region is CASRTGTNAGELFF. The CDR3 DNA reads TGTGCCAGCAGGACAGGGACGAATGCCGGGGAGCTGTTTTTT.

V usage is TRBV7-2 and J usage is TRBJ1-1; 7 nucleotides match TRBD1. Germline V gene lookup returns CDR1 SGHTA and CDR2 FQGNSA. The junction had 4 bases not matched to a gene; V was cut back by 4 bases and J by 5 bases. CDR3 length: 13 amino acids. CDR3 region: CASSSTGWTEAFF. The CDR3 DNA is TGTGCCAGCAGCTCGACAGGGTGGACTGAAGCTTTCTTT.

The chain is built from TRBV1 and TRBJ2-5; the D segment call TRBD2 is taken from the table without a DNA check. TRBV1 is given as a pseudogene. This CDR3 is built from 18 residues. This CDR3 is CTSSHPAVAGGYQETQYF. CDR3 DNA: TGCACCAGCAGCCACCCGGCGGTAGCGGGAGGGTACCAAGAGACCCAGTACTTC.

In this sample, this clone turned up once. The chain couples TRBV6-1 to TRBJ2-3; no definite D call. This CDR3 comprises 13 residues. The germline V gene has CDR1 MNHNS and CDR2 SASEGT. With 4 bases removed from V and 3 bases from J, the gap between germline ends came to 8 bases. This CDR3 is CASSGHTTDTQYF. CDR3 DNA sequence: TGTGCCAGCAGTGGTCATACTACAGATACGCAGTATTTT.

J is TRBJ2-1 and V is TRBV28, with TRBD2 identical over 7 bases. Looked up from germline, CDR1 is MDHEN and CDR2 is SYDVKM. J gave up 4 bases and V 11 bases, and 11 bases lay outside the gene matches. The CDR3 runs to 14 residues. In DNA, the CDR3 is TGTGCCCCGGAGGGGCTAGCGGATTACAATGAGCAGTTCTTC. This sequence encodes CAPEGLADYNEQFF.

The chain couples TRBV4-1 to TRBJ2-1; D might be TRBD2 (5 bases). There are 16 residues in the CDR3. Trimming took 0 bases from V and 8 from J, leaving 17 bases between them. Germline V gene lookup returns CDR1 MGHRA and CDR2 YSYEKL. The CDR3 loop reads CASSQDRATTRDEQFF. The CDR3, as DNA: TGCGCCAGCAGCCAAGATAGGGCTACCACTAGGGATGAGCAGTTCTTC.

The chain recombines TRBV15 with TRBJ1-2; D might be TRBD1 (6 bases). CDR1 is LNHNV, CDR2 YYDKDF, per germline (reference sequence). This CDR3 spans 14 amino acids. V shed 2 bases and J shed 6 bases, with 13 bases lying between them. The CDR3 sequence is CATSRWGAGDGYTF. CDR3 DNA: TGTGCCACCAGCAGATGGGGGGCGGGGGATGGCTACACCTTC.

V and J are TRBV9 and TRBJ2-3, with TRBD2 matching over 12 bases. J lost 2 bases, V lost 4 bases, and 2 bases had no gene match. Per germline, CDR1 SGDLS and CDR2 YYNGEE. This CDR3 spans 15 amino acids. The CDR3 bases are TGTGCCAGCAGCCCTAGCGGGAGGGTCACAGATACGCAGTATTTT. This sequence encodes CASSPSGRVTDTQYF.

Within the sample, this clone is medium-sized. The chain recombines TRBV27 with TRBJ1-5; D is unclear. Germline V gene data show CDR1 as MNHEY and CDR2 as SMNVEV (reference sequence). The CDR3 contains 9 residues. V was pared by 8 bases and J by 9 bases, with 5 bases between. Here the CDR3 reads CASGRPQHF. The CDR3 nucleotides are TGTGCCAGCGGCAGGCCCCAGCATTTT.

This chain links TRBV7-2 with TRBJ2-7; 8 bases map to TRBD2. Unmatched junction bases numbered 5, after V lost 1 base and J lost 3 bases. Germline CDR1 SGHTA, CDR2 FQGNSA. This CDR3 contains 15 residues. The CDR3 coding sequence is TGTGCCAGCAGCTTAGTGCCTAGCGGGCTCTACGAGCAGTACTTC. Residues: CASSLVPSGLYEQYF.